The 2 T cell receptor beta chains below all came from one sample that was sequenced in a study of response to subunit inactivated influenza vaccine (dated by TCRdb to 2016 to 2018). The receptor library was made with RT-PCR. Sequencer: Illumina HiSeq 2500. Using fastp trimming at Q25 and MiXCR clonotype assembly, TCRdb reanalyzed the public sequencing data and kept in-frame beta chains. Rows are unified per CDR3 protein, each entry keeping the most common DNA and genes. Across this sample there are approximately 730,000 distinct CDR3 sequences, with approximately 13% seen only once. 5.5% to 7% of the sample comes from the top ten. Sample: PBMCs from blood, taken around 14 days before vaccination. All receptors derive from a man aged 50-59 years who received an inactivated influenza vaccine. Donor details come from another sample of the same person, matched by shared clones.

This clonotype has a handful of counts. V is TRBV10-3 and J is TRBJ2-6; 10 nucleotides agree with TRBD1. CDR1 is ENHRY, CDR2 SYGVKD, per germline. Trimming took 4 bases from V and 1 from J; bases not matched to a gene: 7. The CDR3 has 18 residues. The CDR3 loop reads CAISATGGEGSGANVLTF. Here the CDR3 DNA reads TGTGCCATCAGTGCGACAGGGGGCGAGGGGTCTGGGGCCAACGTCCTGACTTTC.

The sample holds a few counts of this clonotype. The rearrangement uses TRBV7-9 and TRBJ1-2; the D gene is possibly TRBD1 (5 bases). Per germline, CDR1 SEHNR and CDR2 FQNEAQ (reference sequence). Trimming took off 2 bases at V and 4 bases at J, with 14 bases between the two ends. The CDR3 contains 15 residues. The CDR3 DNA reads TGTGCCAGCAGCTTAAGTCCGGGGCTCGGCTATGGCTACACCTTC. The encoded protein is CASSLSPGLGYGYTF.